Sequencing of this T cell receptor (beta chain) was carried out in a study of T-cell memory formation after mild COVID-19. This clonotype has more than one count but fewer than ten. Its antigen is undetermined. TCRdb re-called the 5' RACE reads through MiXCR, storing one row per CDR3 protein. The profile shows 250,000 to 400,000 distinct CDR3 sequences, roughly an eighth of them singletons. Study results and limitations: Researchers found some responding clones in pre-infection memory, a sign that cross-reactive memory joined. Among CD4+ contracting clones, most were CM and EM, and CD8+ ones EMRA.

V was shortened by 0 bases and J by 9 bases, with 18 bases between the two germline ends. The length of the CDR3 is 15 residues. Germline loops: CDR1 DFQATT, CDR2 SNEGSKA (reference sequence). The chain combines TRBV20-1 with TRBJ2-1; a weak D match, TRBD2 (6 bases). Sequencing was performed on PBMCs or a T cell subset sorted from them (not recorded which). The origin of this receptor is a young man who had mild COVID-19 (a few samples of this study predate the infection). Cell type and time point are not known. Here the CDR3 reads CSARDPRGIGGEQFF. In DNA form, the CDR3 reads TGCAGTGCTAGAGATCCCCGAGGGATCGGGGGTGAGCAGTTCTTC.